A single sample is the source of the 16 T cell receptor beta chains below, sequenced in a study of T cell responses to AZD1222 COVID-19 vaccine. Generated by immunoSEQ multiplex PCR, the TCRdb table keeps only in-frame clones and is missing some. The sample has roughly 45,000 clones; over 70% are singletons. Sequencing used peripheral blood, obtained 28 days after the second AZD1222 dose. These receptors originate from an adult who received the AZD1222 COVID-19 vaccine.

The V and J genes are TRBV6-5 and TRBJ1-2; TRBD1 agrees at 10 bases. Germline V gives CDR1 MNHEY, CDR2 SVGAGI. CDR3 length: 14 residues. V was clipped by 6 bases and J by 7 bases; unmatched bases: 8. CDR3 coding DNA: TGTGCCAGCAGCCGGGGACAGGGGCCCCTTGGCTACACCTTC. Residues: CASSRGQGPLGYTF.

This sequence joins TRBV6-1 and TRBJ1-5; 8 bases are shared with TRBD1. This CDR3 region has 15 residues. The V segment lost 3 bases and the J segment 3 bases; nucleotides outside the gene matches: 4. Germline V gene sequence: CDR1 MNHNS, CDR2 SASEGT. This chain's CDR3 is CASSEGTGNNQPQHF. CDR3 nucleotide sequence: TGTGCCAGCAGTGAGGGGACAGGTAACAATCAGCCCCAGCATTTT.

The V call is TRBV5-1, the J call TRBJ1-5, with TRBD1 matching over 7 bases. Germline CDR1 SGHRS, CDR2 YFSETQ. CDR3 length: 15 amino acids. V lost 4 bases and J lost 1; bases outside the gene matches: 5. This chain's CDR3 is CASSTTGKSNQPQHF. The CDR3 DNA sequence: TGCGCCAGCAGCACGACAGGGAAGAGCAATCAGCCCCAGCATTTT.

The CDR3 is CASSYSTGAQHF. The DNA of the CDR3 is TGTGCCAGCAGTTACTCGACGGGTGCCCAGCATTTT. This chain connects TRBV6-2 or TRBV6-3 to TRBJ1-5; D is uncertain. Germline V gene data show CDR1 as MNHEY and CDR2 as SVGEGT. The CDR3 has 12 residues. Trimming removed 0 bases from V and 11 bases from J, with 8 bases in between.

The J gene is TRBJ2-5, the V gene TRBV7-9, with D perhaps given as TRBD1 or TRBD2 (6 bases each). The CDR3 length is 15 residues. V shed 5 bases and J shed 2 bases, with 15 bases lying between them. Per germline, CDR1 SEHNR and CDR2 FQNEAQ (reference sequence). In DNA, the CDR3 is TGTGCCAGCAGCCGCCGCGGGACACTACAAGAGACCCAGTACTTC. It specifies CASSRRGTLQETQYF. The full variable domain, completed using reference TRBV7-9 and TRBJ2-5, is DTGVSQNPRHKITKRGQNVTFRCDPISEHNRLYWYRQTLGQGPEFLTYFQNEAQLEKSRLLSDRFSAERPKGSFSTLEIQRTEQGDSAMYLCASSRRGTLQETQYFGPGTRLLVL.

The V gene is TRBV7-8, the J gene TRBJ2-5; 8 nucleotides match TRBD2. The CDR3 extends over 16 amino acids. J was trimmed by 4 bases and V by 5 bases; bases with no gene match: 12. From germline, CDR1 is SGHVS and CDR2 FQNEAQ. The CDR3 protein is CASSGRAGGQLETQYF. The CDR3 coding sequence is TGTGCCAGCAGCGGCCGCGCGGGGGGACAATTAGAGACCCAGTACTTC. The variable domain in full, completed from reference TRBV7-8 and TRBJ2-5, reads GAGVSQSPRYKVAKRGQDVALRCDPISGHVSLFWYQQALGQGPEFLTYFQNEAQLDKSGLPSDRFFAERPEGSVSTLKIQRTQQEDSAVYLCASSGRAGGQLETQYFGPGTRLLVL.

The CDR3 nucleotides read TGTGCCAGTAGTATTAGCCCCCCGGGGGGCTTACCCTACGAGCAGTACTTC. Its translation: CASSISPPGGLPYEQYF. The chain employs TRBV19 and TRBJ2-7; the D gene is possibly TRBD2 (7 bases). The germline V and J ends were trimmed by 3 bases and 2 bases, with 20 bases remaining between them. The CDR3 contains 17 residues. Per the germline V gene, CDR1 is LNHDA and CDR2 is SQIVND (reference sequence).

CDR3 nucleotides: TGCGCCAGCAGCTTTGGGACCCCACCCCTCCACTTT. As protein: CASSFGTPPLHF. This chain links TRBV5-1 with TRBJ1-6; a possible D gene is TRBD1 (5 bases). The CDR3 consists of 12 residues. Per germline, CDR1 SGHRS and CDR2 YFSETQ. With 2 bases removed from V and 11 bases from J, the gap between germline ends came to 8 bases.

The chain combines TRBV5-6 with TRBJ1-6; D perhaps matches TRBD1 (5 bases). Germline V lookup: CDR1 SGHDT, CDR2 YYEEEE. This CDR3 region has 15 residues. The germline V and J ends were trimmed by 0 bases and 6 bases, with 10 bases remaining between them. In nucleotides, the CDR3 is TGTGCCAGCAGCTTGGGGGTGGGACTTAATTCACCCCTCCACTTT. Translating gives CASSLGVGLNSPLHF.

The sample holds a few counts of this clone. The chain is built from TRBV2 and TRBJ1-5; D perhaps matches TRBD1 (6 bases). Germline loops: CDR1 SNHLY, CDR2 FYNNEI. The CDR3 extends over 16 amino acids. Deletions cut 2 bases from V and 2 bases from J, with 13 bases between. In DNA form, the CDR3 reads TGTGCCAGCAGTGAACCCGGGGGGCGAGGCAATCAGCCCCAGCATTTT. Translation: CASSEPGGRGNQPQHF.

V usage is TRBV19 and J usage is TRBJ2-5; D is unclear. V was shortened by 5 bases and J by 0 bases, with 7 bases between the two germline ends. There are 13 residues in the CDR3. Germline-derived CDR1 and CDR2 are LNHDA and SQIVND (reference sequence). CDR3 protein: CASSRDYQETQYF. The CDR3 coding sequence is TGTGCCAGTAGTCGAGACTACCAAGAGACCCAGTACTTC.

The CDR3 loop reads CASSSRQGYNSPLHF. CDR3 bases: TGTGCCAGCAGCTCGCGGCAGGGATATAATTCACCCCTCCACTTT. The chain is built from TRBV3-1 (or the pseudogene TRBV3-2) and TRBJ1-6; perhaps TRBD1 as D (5 bases). CDR1 and CDR2 from the germline V gene are LGHDT and YNNKEL (reference sequence). Trimming stripped 5 bases from V and 4 bases from J, with 12 bases between. The CDR3 is 15 amino acids.

The genes are TRBV19 and TRBJ1-2; D is perhaps TRBD1 (5 bases). Germline V CDR1 and CDR2: LNHDA, SQIVND (reference sequence). The CDR3 spans 15 residues. Deletions cut 9 bases from V and 4 bases from J, with 21 bases between. The CDR3 loop is CASLPRGRDGYGYTF. In nucleotides, the CDR3 is TGTGCCAGCCTCCCCCGGGGTCGGGACGGCTATGGCTACACCTTC.

The chain links TRBV10-2 to TRBJ1-1; no reliable D call. Trimming took off 10 bases at V and 4 bases at J, with 13 bases between the two ends. The germline gives CDR1 WSHSY, CDR2 SAAADI. The CDR3 is 12 amino acids. The CDR3 DNA is TGCGCCATTTCGGACCCCACCACTGAAGCTTTCTTT. The encoded protein is CAISDPTTEAFF.

This sequence joins TRBV2 and TRBJ1-5; D call uncertain. CDR3 length: 14 residues. From germline, CDR1 is SNHLY and CDR2 FYNNEI. Trimming took 6 bases from V and 1 from J, leaving 10 bases between them. The CDR3 coding sequence is TGTGCCAGCAGACCCAGTTGGAGCAATCAGCCCCAGCATTTT. Its translation is CASRPSWSNQPQHF.

This clone appeared a few times. This chain joins TRBV6-6 and TRBJ2-3; 8 positions agree with TRBD2. The V gene's germline CDR1 is MNHNY and CDR2 SVGAGI (reference sequence). V lost 6 bases and J lost 1; bases outside the gene matches: 24. The CDR3 extends over 21 amino acids. For the CDR3, the DNA is TGTGCCAGCAGCCTAGTGGCCTGGCACGAGGGAGCGGGGGAAGGCACAGATACGCAGTATTTT. This codes for CASSLVAWHEGAGEGTDTQYF.